The rows below give T cell receptor beta chains drawn from one sample of a study of blood T cell repertoires in COVID-19. The table came from immunoSEQ multiplex PCR; TCRdb's copy has only in-frame clones and leaves some out. The data contain about 66,000 clones, around 88% of them singletons. Sequences were obtained from peripheral blood. The receptors were gathered from an older woman with acute or convalescent COVID-19. Both conserved end residues are part of each CDR3. The D gene is left open where the match is weak. Rows may omit the clone size; those that give it use once, few, many or a size class.

.,TRBJ1-4,.,TRBV28,CAIPKGVGSEKLFF,TGTGCCATCCCCAAGGGGGTAGGAAGTGAAAAACTGTTTTTT
few,TRBJ2-2,TRBD1,TRBV6-2/TRBV6-3,CASSYPRDRALNTGELFF,TGTGCCAGCAGTTACCCAAGGGACAGGGCGTTGAACACCGGGGAGCTGTTTTTT
.,TRBJ1-1,.,TRBV27,CASRSLTGLGTEAFF,TGTGCCAGCAGATCGCTGACAGGACTGGGGACTGAAGCTTTCTTT
.,TRBJ1-2,.,TRBV30,CAWRSKGGNYGYTF,TGTGCCTGGAGGTCAAAGGGAGGGAACTATGGCTACACCTTC
.,TRBJ1-1,TRBD1,TRBV18,CASSLVTGWTEAFF,TGTGCCAGCTCACTCGTGACAGGGTGGACTGAAGCTTTCTTT
.,TRBJ2-1,.,TRBV19,CASSKGVTSNNEQFF,TGTGCCAGTAGTAAGGGGGTCACTTCCAACAATGAGCAGTTCTTC
.,TRBJ2-3,TRBD2,TRBV18,CASSSSGGTTRPDTQYF,TGTGCCAGCTCCTCGTCGGGGGGGACAACTAGACCAGATACGCAGTATTTT
.,TRBJ1-2,.,TRBV23-1,CASSSPPGVYGYTF,TGCGCCAGCAGTTCCCCTCCAGGGGTCTATGGCTACACCTTC
few,TRBJ1-1,.,TRBV4-3,CASSQERITNTEAFF,TGCGCCAGCAGCCAAGAGAGGATAACCAACACTGAAGCTTTCTTT
.,TRBJ2-3,TRBD2,TRBV30,CAWSTGTKLMDTQYF,TGTGCCTGGAGTACCGGGACTAAGTTAATGGATACGCAGTATTTT
.,TRBJ2-2,TRBD1,TRBV28,CASSYLARTGDTGELFF,TGTGCCAGCAGTTATCTAGCACGTACAGGGGACACCGGGGAGCTGTTTTTT
.,TRBJ1-1,.,TRBV9,CASSVASDTEAFF,TGTGCCAGCAGCGTAGCAAGCGACACTGAAGCTTTCTTT
once,TRBJ1-2,.,TRBV6-2/TRBV6-3,CASSYSAQGSGYTF,TGTGCCAGCAGTTACTCGGCACAGGGTAGCGGCTACACCTTC
.,TRBJ2-7,.,TRBV5-1,CASSWGWGEQYF,TGCGCCAGCAGCTGGGGCTGGGGCGAGCAGTACTTC
.,TRBJ2-3,TRBD2,TRBV11-2,CASSMLAGGADTQYF,TGTGCCAGCAGCATGCTAGCGGGGGGAGCAGATACGCAGTATTTT
.,TRBJ2-2,TRBD2,TRBV28,CASSLTSAQLFF,TGTGCCAGCAGCTTAACTAGCGCTCAGCTGTTTTTT
.,TRBJ2-1,.,TRBV3-1/TRBV3-2,CASSPGQSSSYNEQFF,TGTGCCAGCAGCCCTGGACAGTCGAGCTCCTACAATGAGCAGTTCTTC
.,TRBJ2-1,TRBD2,TRBV29-1,CSVATGTSTNEQFF,TGCAGCGTCGCGACCGGGACTAGCACCAATGAGCAGTTCTTC
.,TRBJ1-4,TRBD1,TRBV4-1,CASSQQGQGYEKLFF,TGCGCCAGCAGCCAACAAGGACAGGGGTATGAAAAACTGTTTTTT
.,TRBJ1-5,TRBD1,TRBV3-1/TRBV3-2,CASSQGQGGQPQHF,TGTGCCAGCAGCCAAGGACAGGGTGGGCAGCCCCAGCATTTT
.,TRBJ2-1,.,TRBV29-1,CSVADSYNEQFF,TGCAGCGTTGCGGACAGCTACAATGAGCAGTTCTTC
.,TRBJ1-3,TRBD1,TRBV28,CASSASGQGLLGGNTIYF,TGTGCCAGCAGTGCTTCGGGACAGGGTTTACTGGGGGGAAACACCATATATTTT
.,TRBJ2-2,TRBD2,TRBV6-6,CASTLSNLAGVTGELFF,TGTGCCAGCACTCTATCCAACCTAGCGGGGGTTACCGGGGAGCTGTTTTTT
once,TRBJ1-5,.,TRBV19,CASSTQSSRQPQHF,TGTGCCAGTAGTACACAGAGCTCCAGGCAGCCCCAGCATTTT
.,TRBJ1-2,TRBD1,TRBV28,CASSWTGQDGYTF,TGTGCCAGCAGTTGGACAGGGCAAGATGGCTACACCTTC
few,TRBJ1-5,TRBD1,TRBV6-5,CASSYRQGNQPQHF,TGTGCCAGCAGTTACCGACAGGGTAATCAGCCCCAGCATTTT
.,TRBJ1-4,.,TRBV6-5,CASSYVGGTNEKLFF,TGTGCCAGCAGTTACGTAGGGGGAACTAATGAAAAACTGTTTTTT
.,TRBJ2-1,TRBD2,TRBV3-1/TRBV3-2,CASSQEIAGGLFF,TGTGCCAGCAGCCAAGAAATCGCGGGAGGTCTGTTCTTC
.,TRBJ1-2,.,TRBV7-8,CASNLLTGTNYGYTF,TGTGCCAGCAACTTATTGACAGGCACAAACTATGGCTACACCTTC
.,TRBJ2-5,TRBD1,TRBV5-1,CASSLGQGGETQYF,TGCGCCAGCAGCCTCGGACAGGGGGGAGAGACCCAGTACTTC
.,TRBJ2-2,.,TRBV5-1,CASRQIFTGELFF,TGCGCCAGCAGACAGATTTTCACCGGGGAGCTGTTTTTT
.,TRBJ2-1,TRBD1,TRBV6-5,CASSYPGQGYNEQFF,TGTGCCAGCAGTTACCCCGGACAGGGCTACAATGAGCAGTTCTTC
.,TRBJ2-7,TRBD1,TRBV5-1,CASSLEGQGSEQYF,TGCGCCAGCAGCTTGGAGGGACAGGGGTCCGAGCAGTACTTC
.,TRBJ1-5,.,TRBV5-3,CARSFEQPQHF,TGTGCCAGAAGCTTTGAGCAGCCCCAGCATTTT
once,TRBJ1-4,.,TRBV29-1,CSVEGGRGLNEKLFF,TGCAGCGTTGAGGGCGGCAGGGGCCTAAATGAAAAACTGTTTTTT
.,TRBJ2-7,.,TRBV2,CASSEATFSYEQYF,TGTGCCAGCAGTGAAGCCACTTTCTCCTACGAGCAGTACTTC
.,TRBJ2-2,.,TRBV7-3,CASSLKVRVVELFF,TGTGCCAGCAGCTTAAAAGTAAGAGTCGTGGAGCTGTTTTTT
.,TRBJ1-5,.,TRBV29-1,CSVEAGNQPQHF,TGCAGCGTTGAAGCCGGGAACCAGCCCCAGCATTTT
.,TRBJ1-2,.,TRBV28,CASSSLRGPYGYTF,TGTGCCAGCAGTTCCTTGCGTGGTCCTTATGGCTACACCTTC
.,TRBJ1-5,.,TRBV3-1/TRBV3-2,CASSPLSNQPQHF,TGTGCCAGCAGCCCCTTGAGCAATCAGCCCCAGCATTTT
.,TRBJ1-2,TRBD1,TRBV6-5,CASRKQGAGYTF,TGTGCCAGCAGGAAACAGGGGGCTGGCTACACCTTC
.,TRBJ1-2,TRBD1,TRBV5-1,CASSLARTGVSRGYTF,TGCGCCAGCAGCCTCGCAAGGACAGGGGTCTCGAGGGGCTACACCTTC
.,TRBJ2-7,.,TRBV6-6,CASSYPTRNEQYF,TGTGCCAGCAGTTACCCTACTAGGAACGAGCAGTACTTC
.,TRBJ1-6,.,TRBV2,CASSLTATNSPLHF,TGTGCCAGCAGTTTGACAGCTACAAATTCACCCCTCCACTTT
.,TRBJ1-1,.,TRBV7-2,CASSLVIGVYTEAFF,TGTGCCAGCAGCTTAGTAATAGGGGTTTACACTGAAGCTTTCTTT
.,TRBJ2-7,.,TRBV6-6,CASSYGTSLDGEQYF,TGTGCCAGCAGTTACGGGACATCTCTGGACGGTGAGCAGTACTTC
.,TRBJ2-7,TRBD1,TRBV9,CASSVATGGTGTLEQYF,TGTGCCAGCAGCGTAGCTACAGGGGGGACAGGGACGCTCGAGCAGTACTTC
.,TRBJ1-3,TRBD1,TRBV19,CASSRAGTGGTGNTIYF,TGTGCCAGTAGTAGAGCCGGGACAGGGGGAACTGGAAACACCATATATTTT
.,TRBJ2-7,.,TRBV28,CASSLFQYEQYF,TGTGCCAGCAGTTTGTTCCAATACGAGCAGTACTTC
.,TRBJ1-1,TRBD1,TRBV27,CASSLRQGYYTEAFF,TGTGCCAGCAGTCTCCGACAGGGGTATTACACTGAAGCTTTCTTT